The rows below give T cell receptor beta chains drawn from one sample of a study of blood T cell repertoires in COVID-19. The protocol was immunoSEQ multiplex PCR, while the TCRdb copy is restricted to in-frame clones and leaves out a portion. Counted here are about 270,000 clones, under 90% occurring once; the ten biggest clones make up under 3.5%. Sequencing was done on a sample of peripheral blood. Receptors originate from a woman aged 18-30 years with acute or convalescent COVID-19. The CDR3 runs from the conserved cysteine through the conserved F or W. The D gene is left open where the match is weak. Some rows mark clone size as missing; the rest say once, few, many or name a class of expanded clone.

>TRBV5-1|-|TRBD2|TRBJ2-1
CASSLTSGWSYNEQFF
TGCGCCAGCAGCTTGACTAGCGGGTGGTCCTACAATGAGCAGTTCTTC
>TRBV6-5|-|TRBD2|TRBJ2-7
CASSTSSGSSYEQYF
TGTGCCAGCAGTACCTCTAGCGGGTCCTCCTACGAGCAGTACTTC
>TRBV7-8|-|TRBD1|TRBJ1-5
CASSLAGPGQGFYQPQHF
TGTGCCAGCAGCTTAGCGGGCCCGGGACAGGGGTTTTATCAGCCCCAGCATTTT
>TRBV5-1|once|-|TRBJ1-3
CASSLDSSGNTIYF
TGCGCCAGCAGCTTAGACAGCTCTGGAAACACCATATATTTT
>TRBV19|once|TRBD2|TRBJ2-1
CASSINGGGDVYNEQFF
TGTGCCAGTAGTATTAACGGGGGGGGTGATGTCTACAATGAGCAGTTCTTC
>TRBV27|-|-|TRBJ1-1
CASRSRENTEAFF
TGTGCCAGCAGAAGCAGGGAGAACACTGAAGCTTTCTTT
>TRBV15|-|-|TRBJ2-1
CATSRDGQWYNEQFF
TGTGCCACCAGCAGAGATGGCCAATGGTACAATGAGCAGTTCTTC
>TRBV27|-|TRBD2|TRBJ2-1
CASRGLAGGDSYNEQFF
TGTGCCAGCAGGGGTCTAGCGGGAGGGGACTCCTACAATGAGCAGTTCTTC
>TRBV5-6|-|TRBD1|TRBJ1-6
CASSEQGVVSPLHF
TGTGCCAGCAGCGAACAGGGGGTGGTTTCACCCCTCCACTTT
>TRBV10-2|-|-|TRBJ1-1
CASRSQTNTEAFF
TGCGCCAGCAGAAGCCAGACAAACACTGAAGCTTTCTTT
>TRBV21-1|few|-|TRBJ1-5
CASSKKIPGGRENQPQHF
TGTGCCAGCAGCAAAAAAATCCCCGGGGGGAGAGAGAATCAGCCCCAGCATTTT
>TRBV7-2|-|-|TRBJ2-3
CASSLDRGTDTQYF
TGTGCCAGCAGCTTAGACCGGGGCACAGATACGCAGTATTTT
>TRBV27|-|-|TRBJ2-7
CASKGGHQDEQYF
TGTGCCAGCAAAGGGGGACACCAGGACGAGCAGTACTTC
>TRBV14|-|TRBD1|TRBJ1-3
CASSTGGIISGNTIYF
TGTGCCAGCAGTACAGGGGGCATAATCTCTGGAAACACCATATATTTT
>TRBV5-1|-|-|TRBJ2-7
CASSYETGLSYEQYF
TGCGCCAGCAGCTACGAGACAGGACTCTCCTACGAGCAGTACTTC
>TRBV14|-|-|TRBJ1-2
CASSQDRVSHYGYTF
TGTGCCAGCAGCCAAGATCGGGTGTCGCACTATGGCTACACCTTC
>TRBV28|-|-|TRBJ1-5
CASSFYPDSSNQPQHF
TGTGCCAGCAGTTTTTACCCAGACTCAAGCAATCAGCCCCAGCATTTT
>TRBV18|-|-|TRBJ1-5
CASSPLGGGGNQPQHF
TGTGCCAGCTCACCACTCGGCGGGGGGGGCAATCAGCCCCAGCATTTT
>TRBV10-3|-|-|TRBJ2-7
CAIGPTGYEQYF
TGTGCCATCGGCCCGACGGGGTACGAGCAGTACTTC
>TRBV11-3|-|-|TRBJ1-6
CASSQTPDNSPLHF
TGTGCCAGCAGCCAGACACCAGATAATTCACCCCTCCACTTT
>TRBV9|few|-|TRBJ1-3
CASSVAAGSGNTIYF
TGTGCCAGCAGCGTAGCAGCAGGCTCTGGAAACACCATATATTTT
>TRBV2|-|TRBD2|TRBJ2-3
CASSVGGSTDTQYF
TGTGCCAGCAGTGTTGGCGGGAGTACAGATACGCAGTATTTT
>TRBV4-3|few|-|TRBJ2-1
CASSQVYSSYNEQFF
TGCGCCAGCAGCCAAGTCTACAGCTCCTACAATGAGCAGTTCTTC
>TRBV18|once|-|TRBJ1-2
CASSPLGPPQGYTNGYTF
TGTGCCAGCTCACCACTCGGCCCCCCGCAGGGCTACACTAATGGCTACACCTTC
>TRBV29-1|-|-|TRBJ2-1
CSVEAHDNEQFF
TGCAGCGTTGAAGCCCATGACAATGAGCAGTTCTTC
>TRBV11-1|-|TRBD2|TRBJ2-2
CASSSLAGLNTGELFF
TGTGCCAGCAGCTCCCTAGCGGGACTGAACACCGGGGAGCTGTTTTTT
>TRBV19|-|-|TRBJ1-2
CASSTPPIGYTF
TGTGCCAGTAGTACGCCCCCTATCGGCTACACCTTC
>TRBV7-7|-|-|TRBJ1-1
CASSPMSAGGTEAFF
TGTGCTAGCAGCCCGATGTCGGCGGGAGGGACTGAAGCTTTCTTT
>TRBV7-9|few|-|TRBJ2-5
CASSSDRQETQYF
TGTGCCAGCAGCTCGGACAGACAAGAGACCCAGTACTTC
>TRBV3-1/TRBV3-2|-|-|TRBJ2-1
CASSQGAINEQFF
TGTGCCAGCAGCCAGGGGGCTATTAATGAGCAGTTCTTC
>TRBV3-1/TRBV3-2|-|-|TRBJ1-2
CASSEQTGGYTF
TGTGCCAGCAGCGAACAAACAGGCGGCTACACCTTC
>TRBV27|once|TRBD1|TRBJ1-1
CASSLFGQGRRAEAFF
TGTGCCAGCAGTTTATTCGGACAGGGTAGGAGGGCTGAAGCTTTCTTT
>TRBV30|-|-|TRBJ1-3
CAWSVLTSGNTIYF
TGTGCCTGGAGTGTACTAACATCGGGAAACACCATATATTTT
>TRBV6-2/TRBV6-3|-|-|TRBJ2-3
CASSYSRLADTQYF
TGTGCCAGCAGTTACTCCCGACTGGCTGATACGCAGTATTTT
>TRBV28|-|-|TRBJ1-3
CASSYSKANTIYF
TGTGCCAGCAGTTACAGCAAGGCTAACACCATATATTTT
>TRBV6-5|-|TRBD1|TRBJ2-3
CASSFTGTGLSDTQYF
TGTGCCAGCAGTTTCACCGGGACAGGGCTTTCGGATACGCAGTATTTT
>TRBV6-6|-|-|TRBJ2-5
CASSPAAETQYF
TGTGCCAGCAGCCCAGCGGCGGAGACCCAGTACTTC
>TRBV7-2|-|TRBD2|TRBJ2-7
CASSTLGWEGAYEQYF
TGTGCCAGCAGCACGCTTGGGTGGGAGGGAGCCTACGAGCAGTACTTC
>TRBV5-1|once|TRBD1|TRBJ1-5
CASSPYGTGDQPQHF
TGCGCCAGCAGCCCCTATGGGACAGGAGATCAGCCCCAGCATTTT
>TRBV3-1/TRBV3-2|once|-|TRBJ2-2
CASRRTGELFF
TGTGCCAGCAGGCGAACCGGGGAGCTGTTTTTT
>TRBV18|few|TRBD1|TRBJ1-1
CASSQGAGAEAFF
TGTGCCAGCTCACAGGGGGCCGGAGCTGAAGCTTTCTTT
>TRBV28|-|TRBD1|TRBJ1-1
CASSSYRGWDTEAFF
TGTGCCAGCAGTTCCTACAGGGGATGGGACACTGAAGCTTTCTTT
>TRBV30|once|TRBD1|TRBJ1-2
CAWSVEGAAGYGYTF
TGTGCCTGGAGTGTAGAGGGGGCTGCGGGCTATGGCTACACCTTC
>TRBV14|many|-|TRBJ2-1
CASSLRTNNEQFF
TGTGCCAGCAGCTTAAGGACTAACAATGAGCAGTTCTTC
>TRBV11-2|-|-|TRBJ2-1
CASSLQRNEQFF
TGTGCCAGCAGCTTACAGCGCAATGAGCAGTTCTTC
>TRBV27|-|-|TRBJ2-7
CASSFGASYEQYF
TGTGCCAGCAGTTTTGGAGCGAGTTACGAGCAGTACTTC
>TRBV2|-|TRBD1|TRBJ1-5
CASTGQGGQPQHF
TGTGCCAGCACAGGACAGGGGGGTCAGCCCCAGCATTTT
>TRBV6-2/TRBV6-3|-|TRBD2|TRBJ2-1
CASSLAGVFDEQFF
TGTGCCAGCAGTCTAGCGGGAGTATTTGATGAGCAGTTCTTC
>TRBV11-2|-|TRBD2|TRBJ2-1
CASSLSGSRNEQFF
TGTGCCAGCAGCCTTAGCGGGAGCCGCAATGAGCAGTTCTTC